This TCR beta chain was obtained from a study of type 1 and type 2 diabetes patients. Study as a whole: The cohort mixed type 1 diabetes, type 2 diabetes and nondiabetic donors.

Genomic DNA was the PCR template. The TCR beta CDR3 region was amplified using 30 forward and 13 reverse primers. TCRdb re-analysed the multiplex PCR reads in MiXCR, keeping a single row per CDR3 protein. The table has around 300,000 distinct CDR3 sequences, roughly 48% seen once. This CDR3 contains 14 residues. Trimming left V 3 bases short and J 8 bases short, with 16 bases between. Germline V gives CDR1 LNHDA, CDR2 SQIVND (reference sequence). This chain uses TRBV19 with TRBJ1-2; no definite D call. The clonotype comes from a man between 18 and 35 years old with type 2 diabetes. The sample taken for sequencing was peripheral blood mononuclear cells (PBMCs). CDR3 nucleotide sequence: TGTGCCAGTAGTATGGTCAGCTCGCCGAGGGGCTACACCTTC. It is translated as CASSMVSSPRGYTF. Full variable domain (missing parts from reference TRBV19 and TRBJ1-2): DGGITQSPKYLFRKEGQNVTLSCEQNLNHDAMYWYRQDPGQGLRLIYYSQIVNDFQKGDIAEGYSVSREKKESFPLTVTSAQKNPTAFYLCASSMVSSPRGYTFGSGTRLTVV.